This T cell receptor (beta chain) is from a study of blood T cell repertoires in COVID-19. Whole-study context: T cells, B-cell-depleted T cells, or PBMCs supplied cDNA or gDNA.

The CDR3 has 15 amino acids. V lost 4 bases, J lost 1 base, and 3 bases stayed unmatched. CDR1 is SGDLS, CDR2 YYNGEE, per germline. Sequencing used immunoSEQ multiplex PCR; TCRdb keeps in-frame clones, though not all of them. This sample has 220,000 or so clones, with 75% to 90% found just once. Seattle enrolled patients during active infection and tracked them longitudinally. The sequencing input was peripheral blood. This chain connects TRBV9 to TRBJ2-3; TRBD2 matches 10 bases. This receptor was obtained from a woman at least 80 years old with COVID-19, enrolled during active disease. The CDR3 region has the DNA TGTGCCAGCAGCTTTAGCGGGGGGCGCACAGATACGCAGTATTTT. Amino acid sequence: CASSFSGGRTDTQYF.